The 8 T cell receptor beta chains reported below all come from one sample, sequenced in a study of T cells in Graves' hyperthyroidism and ophthalmopathy (dated by TCRdb to between 2018 and 2021). Receptor amplification or capture employed multiplex PCR. The reads were generated on an Illumina HiSeq 2000. The TCR beta CDR3 regions were amplified from RNA transcripts. A first-round RT-PCR of the TCR CDR3 used the HTBI primer set with the Qiagen OneStep RT-PCR kit. In-frame beta chains were kept once TCRdb had trimmed the public reads at Q25 with fastp and called clones with MiXCR. Each entry merges the rows of one CDR3 protein and shows their most common DNA and genes. The sample includes approximately 300,000 distinct CDR3 sequences, with roughly 15% observed a single time. Approximately 35% of the sample belongs to the ten largest clones. Sequencing was done on a sample of blood. The receptor set was obtained from a man aged 25 to 45 with Graves' hyperthyroidism.

J is TRBJ2-1 and V is TRBV7-3; D possibly matches TRBD1 or TRBD2 (6 bases each). Germline loops: CDR1 SGHTA, CDR2 FQGTGA. Trimming shortened V by 0 bases and J by 10 bases, and 10 bases separated the two germline ends. The CDR3 has 13 amino acids. CDR3 in DNA: TGTGCCAGCAGCTTAACGTGGGGGGCAGAGCAGTTCTTC. This codes for CASSLTWGAEQFF. Supplemented by reference TRBV7-3 and TRBJ2-1, the full variable domain reads GAGVSQTPSNKVTEKGKYVELRCDPISGHTALYWYRQSLGQGPEFLIYFQGTGAADDSGLPNDRFFAVRPEGSVSTLKIQRTERGDSAVYLCASSLTWGAEQFFGPGTRLTVL.

This clonotype was observed a few times. The V call is TRBV20-1, the J call TRBJ2-3; 7 bases agree with TRBD2. Germline CDR1 is DFQATT and CDR2 is SNEGSKA (reference sequence). This CDR3 has 15 amino acids. V lost 0 bases to trimming and J lost 1 base; unmatched junction nucleotides: 4. The DNA of the CDR3 is TGCAGTGCTAGAGATCGCCGGGAGGGCACAGATACGCAGTATTTT. Its protein is CSARDRREGTDTQYF.

This clonotype was counted at least ten times. The chain uses TRBV27 and TRBJ1-6; no clear D. Trimming pared 2 bases from V and 7 bases from J, leaving 9 bases between. The CDR3 sequence is 14 residues long. Per germline, CDR1 MNHEY and CDR2 SMNVEV (reference sequence). The CDR3 nucleotides are TGTGCCAGCAGTTTACGGCAGTCCAATTCACCCCTCCACTTT. Its protein is CASSLRQSNSPLHF.

The sample holds a few counts of this clonotype. CDR3 loop: CSARDLTGGADQPQHF. CDR3 in DNA: TGCAGTGCTAGAGACCTGACAGGGGGAGCAGATCAGCCCCAGCATTTT. The chain recombines TRBV20-1 with TRBJ1-5; TRBD1 aligns across 9 bases. The germline gives CDR1 DFQATT, CDR2 SNEGSKA (reference sequence). The CDR3 is 16 amino acids. After removal of 0 bases from V and 5 bases from J, the junction contained 8 bases not matched to a gene.

The chain combines TRBV20-1 with TRBJ1-1; 8 bases agree with TRBD1. V shed 6 bases and J 5 bases; nucleotides not matched to a gene: 5. The germline gives CDR1 DFQATT, CDR2 SNEGSKA (reference sequence). The CDR3 runs 12 residues. DNA of the CDR3: TGCAGTGCCGCACAGGGGGGGACTGAAGCTTTCTTT. Translating it yields CSAAQGGTEAFF.

This clonotype was seen at least ten times. The CDR3 is CASSLTSGSDEQYF. Written as DNA, the CDR3 is TGTGCCAGCAGCTTGACTAGCGGGAGTGACGAGCAGTACTTC. V gene TRBV7-2 combines with J gene TRBJ2-7; 12 nucleotides align to TRBD2. The germline V gene has CDR1 SGHTA and CDR2 FQGNSA. The CDR3 loop spans 14 amino acids. Unmatched junction bases numbered 2, after V lost 3 bases and J lost 5 bases.

This clonotype has a count of ten or more. The genes are TRBV18 and TRBJ2-2; 12 bases align to TRBD2. The CDR3 is made up of 15 amino acids. Trimming removed 6 bases from V and 6 bases from J; junction bases left unmatched: 5. In germline, CDR1 is KGHSH, CDR2 LQKENI. The CDR3 is CASSQTSGRSGELFF. For the CDR3, the DNA is TGTGCCAGCTCGCAGACTAGCGGGAGATCCGGGGAGCTGTTTTTT.

Comments on this clonotype: Being one base from a much bigger clone, this may be a read error. The genes are TRBV20-1 and TRBJ2-7; D might be TRBD1 (6 bases). The germline V gene encodes CDR1 DFQATT and CDR2 SNEGSKA (reference sequence). The CDR3 runs to 13 residues. Trimming took off 3 bases at V and 5 bases at J, with 14 bases between the two ends. The CDR3 coding sequence is TGCAGTGCTAGTTCGGGACACATGGACGAGCAGTACTTC. Translating it yields CSASSGHMDEQYF.